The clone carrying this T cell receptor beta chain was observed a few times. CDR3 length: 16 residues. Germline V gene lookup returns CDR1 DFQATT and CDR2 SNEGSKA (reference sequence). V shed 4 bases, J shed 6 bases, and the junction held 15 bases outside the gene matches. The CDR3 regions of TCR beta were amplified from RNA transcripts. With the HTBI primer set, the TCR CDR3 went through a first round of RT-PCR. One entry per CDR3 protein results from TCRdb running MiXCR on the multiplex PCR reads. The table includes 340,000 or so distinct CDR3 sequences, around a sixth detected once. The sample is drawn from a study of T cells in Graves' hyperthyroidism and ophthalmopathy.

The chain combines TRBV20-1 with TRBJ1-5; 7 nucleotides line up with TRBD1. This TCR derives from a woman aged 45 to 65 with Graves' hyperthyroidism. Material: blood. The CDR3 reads CSATPVDRVSSQPQHF. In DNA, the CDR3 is TGCAGTGCTACGCCGGTTGACAGGGTTAGTAGTCAGCCCCAGCATTTT.